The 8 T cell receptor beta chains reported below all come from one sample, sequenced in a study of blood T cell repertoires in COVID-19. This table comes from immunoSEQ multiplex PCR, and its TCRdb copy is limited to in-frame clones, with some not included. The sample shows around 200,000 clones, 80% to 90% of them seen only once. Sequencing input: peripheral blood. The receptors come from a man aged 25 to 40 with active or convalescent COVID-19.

The DNA for the CDR3 is TGTGCCTGGAGTGGGGGGACTAGCGGGAGAGACAATGAGCAGTTCTTC. Its translation: CAWSGGTSGRDNEQFF. J is TRBJ2-1 and V is TRBV30, with 14 bases lining up with TRBD2. This CDR3 is built from 16 residues. Germline V gene lookup returns CDR1 GTSNPN and CDR2 SVGIG (reference sequence). With V trimmed by 1 base and J by 5 bases, 4 bases remained unmatched.

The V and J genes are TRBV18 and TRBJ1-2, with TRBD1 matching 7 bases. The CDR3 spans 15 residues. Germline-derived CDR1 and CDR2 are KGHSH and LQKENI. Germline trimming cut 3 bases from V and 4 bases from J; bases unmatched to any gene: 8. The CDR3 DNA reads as TGTGCCAGCTCACCCCTACAGGGGCCTTCCTATGGCTACACCTTC. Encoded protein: CASSPLQGPSYGYTF.

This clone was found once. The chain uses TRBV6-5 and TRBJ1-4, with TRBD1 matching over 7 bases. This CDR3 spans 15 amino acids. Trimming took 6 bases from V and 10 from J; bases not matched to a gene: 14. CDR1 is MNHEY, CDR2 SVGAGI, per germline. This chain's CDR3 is CASSLDRATAAKLFF. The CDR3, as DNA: TGTGCCAGCAGCCTAGACAGGGCGACCGCAGCAAAACTGTTTTTT.

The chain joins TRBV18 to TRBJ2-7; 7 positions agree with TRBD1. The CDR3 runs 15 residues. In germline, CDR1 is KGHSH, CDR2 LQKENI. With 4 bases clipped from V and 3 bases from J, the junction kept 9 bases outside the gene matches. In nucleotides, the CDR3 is TGTGCCAGCTCACGTTCCGGGACAGAGAACTACGAGCAGTACTTC. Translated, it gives CASSRSGTENYEQYF.

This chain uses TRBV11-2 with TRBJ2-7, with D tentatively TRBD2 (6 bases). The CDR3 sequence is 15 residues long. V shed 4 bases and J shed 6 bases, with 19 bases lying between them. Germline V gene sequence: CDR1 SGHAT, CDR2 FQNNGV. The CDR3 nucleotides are TGTGCCAGCAGCTCCGAGCGTGGGGGGAGGATCGAGCAGTACTTC. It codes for CASSSERGGRIEQYF.

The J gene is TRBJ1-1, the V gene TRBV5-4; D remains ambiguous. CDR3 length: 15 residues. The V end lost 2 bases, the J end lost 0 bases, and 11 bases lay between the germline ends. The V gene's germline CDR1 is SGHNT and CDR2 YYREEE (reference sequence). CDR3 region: CASSFGFTLNTEAFF. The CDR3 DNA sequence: TGTGCCAGCAGCTTCGGGTTTACCTTGAACACTGAAGCTTTCTTT.

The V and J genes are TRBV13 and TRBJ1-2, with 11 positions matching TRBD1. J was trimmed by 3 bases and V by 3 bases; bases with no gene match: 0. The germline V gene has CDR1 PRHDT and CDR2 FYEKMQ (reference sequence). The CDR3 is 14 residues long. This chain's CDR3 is CASSLGQGDYGYTF. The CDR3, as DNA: TGTGCCAGCAGCTTGGGACAGGGGGACTATGGCTACACCTTC.

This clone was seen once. The CDR3 reads CASSQDGTVQYGYTF. The CDR3 DNA sequence: TGCGCCAGCAGCCAAGATGGGACAGTGCAGTATGGCTACACCTTC. The V and J genes are TRBV4-3 and TRBJ1-2; TRBD1 agrees at 7 bases. V lost 0 bases to trimming and J lost 5 bases; unmatched junction nucleotides: 6. This CDR3 comprises 15 residues. Germline CDR1 is LGHNA and CDR2 is YSLEER.